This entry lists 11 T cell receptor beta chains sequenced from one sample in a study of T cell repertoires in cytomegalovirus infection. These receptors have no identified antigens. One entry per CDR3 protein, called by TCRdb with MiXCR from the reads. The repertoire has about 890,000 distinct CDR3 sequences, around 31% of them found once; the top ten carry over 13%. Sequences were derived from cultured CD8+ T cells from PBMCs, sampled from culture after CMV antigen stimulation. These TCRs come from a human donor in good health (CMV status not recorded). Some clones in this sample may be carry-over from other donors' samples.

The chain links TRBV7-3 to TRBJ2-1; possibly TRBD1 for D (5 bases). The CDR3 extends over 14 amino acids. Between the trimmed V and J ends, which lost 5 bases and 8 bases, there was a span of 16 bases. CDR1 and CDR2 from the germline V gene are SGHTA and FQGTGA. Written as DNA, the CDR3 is TGTGCCAGCAGCCCACCGACAGAGAAGGATGAGCAGTTCTTC. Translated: CASSPPTEKDEQFF. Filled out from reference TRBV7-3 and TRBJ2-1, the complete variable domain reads GAGVSQTPSNKVTEKGKYVELRCDPISGHTALYWYRQSLGQGPEFLIYFQGTGAADDSGLPNDRFFAVRPEGSVSTLKIQRTERGDSAVYLCASSPPTEKDEQFFGPGTRLTVL.

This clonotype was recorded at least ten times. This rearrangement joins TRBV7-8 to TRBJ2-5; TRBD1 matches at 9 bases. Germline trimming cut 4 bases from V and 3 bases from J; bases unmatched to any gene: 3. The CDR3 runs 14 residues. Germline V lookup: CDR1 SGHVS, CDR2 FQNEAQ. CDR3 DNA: TGTGCCAGCAGCTACAGGGGGCCCGAAGAGACCCAGTACTTC. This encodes CASSYRGPEETQYF. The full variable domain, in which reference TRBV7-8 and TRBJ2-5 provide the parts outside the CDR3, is GAGVSQSPRYKVAKRGQDVALRCDPISGHVSLFWYQQALGQGPEFLTYFQNEAQLDKSGLPSDRFFAERPEGSVSTLKIQRTQQEDSAVYLCASSYRGPEETQYFGPGTRLLVL.

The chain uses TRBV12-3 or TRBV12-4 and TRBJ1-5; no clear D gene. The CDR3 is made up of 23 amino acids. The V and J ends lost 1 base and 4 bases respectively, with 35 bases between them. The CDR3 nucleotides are TGTGCCAGCAGTTTAGTAGTCCATCGCATCAGGTCCATCTTGACTGAATTAAATCAGCCCCAGCATTTT. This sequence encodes CASSLVVHRIRSILTELNQPQHF.

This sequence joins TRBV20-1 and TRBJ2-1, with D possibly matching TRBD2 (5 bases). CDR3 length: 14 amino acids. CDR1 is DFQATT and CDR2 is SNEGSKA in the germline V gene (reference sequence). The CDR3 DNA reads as TGCAGCGCCTCGCAGACTAACTCCTACAATGAGCAGTTCTTC. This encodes CSASQTNSYNEQFF.

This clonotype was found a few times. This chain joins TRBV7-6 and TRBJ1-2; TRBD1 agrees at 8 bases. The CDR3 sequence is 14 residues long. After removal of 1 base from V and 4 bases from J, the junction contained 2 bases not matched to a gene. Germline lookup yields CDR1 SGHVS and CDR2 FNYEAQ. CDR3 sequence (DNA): TGTGCCAGCAGCTTAGTGGACAGGGTCTATGGCTACACCTTC. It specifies CASSLVDRVYGYTF.

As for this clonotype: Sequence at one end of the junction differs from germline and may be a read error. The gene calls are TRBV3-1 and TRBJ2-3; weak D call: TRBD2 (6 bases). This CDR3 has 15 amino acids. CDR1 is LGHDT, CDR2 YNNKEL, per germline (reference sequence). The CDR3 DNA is TGTGCCAGCAGCCTAGCGGAGCTAAACACAGATACTCAGTATTTT. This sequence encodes CASSLAELNTDTQYF.

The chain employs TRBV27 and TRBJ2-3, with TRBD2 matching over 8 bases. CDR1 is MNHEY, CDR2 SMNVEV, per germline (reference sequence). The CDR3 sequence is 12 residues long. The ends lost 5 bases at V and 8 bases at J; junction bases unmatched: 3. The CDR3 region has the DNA TGTGCCAGCAGTACGCTAGCGGGTACGCAGTATTTT. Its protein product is CASSTLAGTQYF.

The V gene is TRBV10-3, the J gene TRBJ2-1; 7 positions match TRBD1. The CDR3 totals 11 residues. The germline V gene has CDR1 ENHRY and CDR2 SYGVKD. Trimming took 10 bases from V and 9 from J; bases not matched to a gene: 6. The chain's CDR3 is CATWSGGEQFF. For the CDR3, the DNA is TGTGCCACTTGGTCAGGGGGTGAGCAGTTCTTC.

In DNA, the CDR3 is TGTGCCAGCAAGCTCTCCGGGACAGGGCGAAATGAGCAGTTCTTC. Its protein is CASKLSGTGRNEQFF. V gene TRBV27 combines with J gene TRBJ2-1, with 9 bases matching TRBD1. V was clipped by 7 bases and J by 7 bases; unmatched bases: 11. The CDR3 is 15 amino acids. Germline V gene sequence: CDR1 MNHEY, CDR2 SMNVEV (reference sequence).

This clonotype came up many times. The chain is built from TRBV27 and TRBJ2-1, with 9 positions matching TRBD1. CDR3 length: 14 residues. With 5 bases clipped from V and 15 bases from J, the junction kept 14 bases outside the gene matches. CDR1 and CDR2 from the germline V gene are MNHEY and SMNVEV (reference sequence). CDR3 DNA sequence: TGTGCCAGCAGTCCGATGGGCCTGGGGACAGGGTTGTTCTTC. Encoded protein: CASSPMGLGTGLFF.

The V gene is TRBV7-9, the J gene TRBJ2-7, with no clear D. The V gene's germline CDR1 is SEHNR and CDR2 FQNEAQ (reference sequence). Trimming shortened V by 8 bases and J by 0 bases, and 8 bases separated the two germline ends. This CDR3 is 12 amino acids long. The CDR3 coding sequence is TGTGCCAGCGGAATAACCTCCTACGAGCAGTACTTC. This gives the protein CASGITSYEQYF.